This T cell receptor (beta chain) was sequenced for a study of human T cells and chemical hapten exposure. Study-wide context: In the sensitization step, 2% DPC was placed on about 2 cm by about 2 cm of upper inner arm skin.

TCRdb re-derived calls from the RACE reads in MiXCR, one entry per CDR3 protein. The sample holds tens of thousands of distinct CDR3 sequences, roughly 11% seen once. This CDR3 contains 15 residues. Trimming took 8 bases from V and 0 from J, leaving 14 bases between them. Germline V gene data show CDR1 as LGHDT and CDR2 as YNNKEL (reference sequence). This clonotype came up many times. Time point reported: patch test 1, 2 weeks after DPC sensitization. The treatment was: therapeutic diphenylcyclopropenone sensitization with weekly scalp DPC. Total RNA came from unfractionated whole blood. This chain links TRBV3-1 with TRBJ2-1, with a possible D match to TRBD2 (5 bases). This TCR was sampled from a woman aged 40 to 49 with alopecia areata. Some clones in this sample may be carry-over from other donors' samples. The material sequenced was whole blood, taken in connection with sensitization to the hapten diphenylcyclopropenone (DPC). The DNA of the CDR3 is TGTGCCAGCTCGGCGGGTTCAAGCTCCTACAATGAGCAGTTCTTC. Encoded protein: CASSAGSSSYNEQFF.